Included here is one T cell receptor (beta chain) sequence, with context. The antigen is not known. The V end was cut by 0 bases, the J end by 2 bases, with 14 bases between. CDR3 length equals 17 residues. Germline V gene data show CDR1 as SGHVS and CDR2 as FNYEAQ. This entry belongs to a study of T cell repertoires in cytomegalovirus infection. Via MiXCR, TCRdb re-called the reads, giving one row per CDR3 protein. The table shows fewer than 950,000 distinct CDR3 sequences, with 32% occurring only once. The chain joins TRBV7-6 to TRBJ2-1, with D perhaps TRBD1 (6 bases). The sequencing here drew on cultured CD8+ T cells from PBMCs, taken from culture after CMV antigen stimulation. The clonotype originates from a human donor in good health (CMV status not recorded). Some clones in this sample may be carry-over from other donors' samples. The DNA for the CDR3 is TGTGCCAGCAGCTTAGCTATGCAGGGGAGTGCCTACAATGAGCAGTTCTTC. Protein: CASSLAMQGSAYNEQFF.